The present TCR beta chain was sequenced within a study of neurological immune-mediated disorders. This clonotype has a count of ten or more. Its cognate antigen is unknown. Libraries from sorted cells used about a million T cells (CD4+ or CD8+). Study-level findings and limits: The greatest degree of TCR clonal expansion was observed in HTLV-1-associated myelopathy, with the lowest in multiple sclerosis, below that of healthy controls.

The cDNA was synthesized by 5'RACE incorporating 10-nucleotide random UMIs. Via MiXCR, TCRdb re-called the 5' RACE reads, giving one row per CDR3 protein. The sample has about 55,000 distinct CDR3 sequences, about 4% seen once. This clonotype was obtained from a middle-aged woman with multiple sclerosis. The sample was CD4+ T cells from blood.

The CDR3 DNA follows: TGTGCCAGCAGCTTGGACGGGGCCGCTCCCTATGGCTACACCTTC. Translated: CASSLDGAAPYGYTF. V usage is TRBV7-3 and J usage is TRBJ1-2, with a weak D call TRBD1 (5 bases). The CDR3 extends over 15 amino acids. The germline V gene encodes CDR1 SGHTA and CDR2 FQGTGA. Between the trimmed V and J ends, which lost 3 bases and 4 bases, there was a span of 15 bases.